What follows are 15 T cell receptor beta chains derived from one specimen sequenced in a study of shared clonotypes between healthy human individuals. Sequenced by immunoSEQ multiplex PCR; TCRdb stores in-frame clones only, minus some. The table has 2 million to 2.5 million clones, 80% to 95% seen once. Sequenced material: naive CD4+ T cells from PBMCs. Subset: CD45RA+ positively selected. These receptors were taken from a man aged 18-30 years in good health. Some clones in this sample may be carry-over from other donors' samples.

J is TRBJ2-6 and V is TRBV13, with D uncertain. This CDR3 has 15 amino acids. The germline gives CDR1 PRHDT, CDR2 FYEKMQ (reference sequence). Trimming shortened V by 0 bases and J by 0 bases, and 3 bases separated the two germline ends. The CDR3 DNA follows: TGTGCCAGCAGCTTAGGAGCCTCTGGGGCCAACGTCCTGACTTTC. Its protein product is CASSLGASGANVLTF.

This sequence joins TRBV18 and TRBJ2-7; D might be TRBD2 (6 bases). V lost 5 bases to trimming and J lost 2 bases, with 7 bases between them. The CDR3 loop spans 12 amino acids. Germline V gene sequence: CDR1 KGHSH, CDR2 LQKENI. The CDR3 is CASSAGTYEQYF. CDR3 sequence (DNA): TGTGCCAGCTCAGCGGGGACCTACGAGCAGTACTTC.

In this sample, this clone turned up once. CDR3 DNA sequence: TGCGCCAGCAGCTTGGGCCCCTCTGGACTTACCGCCTACGAGCAGTACTTC. It codes for CASSLGPSGLTAYEQYF. The gene calls are TRBV5-1 and TRBJ2-7; a possible D gene is TRBD2 (5 bases). With 0 bases removed from V and 2 bases from J, the gap between germline ends came to 18 bases. The CDR3 totals 17 residues. Germline loops: CDR1 SGHRS, CDR2 YFSETQ.

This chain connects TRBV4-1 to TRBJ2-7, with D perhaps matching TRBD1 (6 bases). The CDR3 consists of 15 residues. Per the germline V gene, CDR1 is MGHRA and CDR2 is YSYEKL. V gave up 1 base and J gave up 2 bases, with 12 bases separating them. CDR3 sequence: CASSQARDTPYEQYF. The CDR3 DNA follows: TGCGCCAGCAGCCAAGCAAGGGACACCCCCTACGAGCAGTACTTC.

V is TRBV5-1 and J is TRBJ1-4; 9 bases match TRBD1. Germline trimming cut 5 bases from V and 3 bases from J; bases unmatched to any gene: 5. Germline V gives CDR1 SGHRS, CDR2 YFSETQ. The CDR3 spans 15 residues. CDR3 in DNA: TGCGCCAGCAGGAACAGGGGGCAGCCTAATGAAAAACTGTTTTTT. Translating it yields CASRNRGQPNEKLFF.

CDR3 bases: TGTGCCAGCAGCCCAGGGACCCGCCGCGCAGATACGCAGTATTTT. Amino acid sequence: CASSPGTRRADTQYF. The V call is TRBV7-2, the J call TRBJ2-3; the D gene could be TRBD1 or TRBD2 (5 bases each). Germline V gene lookup returns CDR1 SGHTA and CDR2 FQGNSA. The ends were cut back, 5 bases at V and 4 bases at J, with 16 bases in the middle. The CDR3 totals 15 residues. Based on the CDR3 plus reference TRBV7-2 and TRBJ2-3, the full variable domain is GAGVSQSPSNKVTEKGKDVELRCDPISGHTALYWYRQSLGQGLEFLIYFQGNSAPDKSGLPSDRFSAERTGGSVSTLTIQRTQQEDSAVYLCASSPGTRRADTQYFGPGTRLTVL.

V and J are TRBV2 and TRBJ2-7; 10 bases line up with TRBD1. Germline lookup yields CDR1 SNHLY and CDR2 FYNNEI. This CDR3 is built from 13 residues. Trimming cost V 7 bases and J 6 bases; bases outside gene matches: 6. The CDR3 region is CASIRGTGVEQYF. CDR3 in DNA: TGTGCCAGCATTAGGGGGACAGGGGTCGAGCAGTACTTC. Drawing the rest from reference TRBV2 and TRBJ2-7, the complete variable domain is EPEVTQTPSHQVTQMGQEVILRCVPISNHLYFYWYRQILGQKVEFLVSFYNNEISEKSEIFDDQFSVERPDGSNFTLKIRSTKLEDSAMYFCASIRGTGVEQYFGPGTRLTVT.

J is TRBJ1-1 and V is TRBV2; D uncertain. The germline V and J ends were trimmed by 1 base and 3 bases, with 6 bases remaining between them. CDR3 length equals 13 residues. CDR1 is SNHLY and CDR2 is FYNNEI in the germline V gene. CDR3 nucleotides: TGTGCCAGCAGTGAAGAGGTGGACACTGAAGCTTTCTTT. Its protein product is CASSEEVDTEAFF.

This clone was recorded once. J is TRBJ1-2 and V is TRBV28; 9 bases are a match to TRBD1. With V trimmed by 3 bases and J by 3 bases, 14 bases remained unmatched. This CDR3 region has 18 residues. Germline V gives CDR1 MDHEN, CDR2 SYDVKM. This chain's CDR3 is CASSFRVPSQGADYGYTF. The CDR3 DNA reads TGTGCCAGCAGTTTTCGAGTACCCTCACAGGGGGCGGACTATGGCTACACCTTC.

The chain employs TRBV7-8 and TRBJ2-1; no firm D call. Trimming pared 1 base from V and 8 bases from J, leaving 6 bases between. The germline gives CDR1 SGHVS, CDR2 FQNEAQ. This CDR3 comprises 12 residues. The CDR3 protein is CASSLVRDEQFF. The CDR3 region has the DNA TGTGCCAGCAGCTTAGTAAGGGATGAGCAGTTCTTC.

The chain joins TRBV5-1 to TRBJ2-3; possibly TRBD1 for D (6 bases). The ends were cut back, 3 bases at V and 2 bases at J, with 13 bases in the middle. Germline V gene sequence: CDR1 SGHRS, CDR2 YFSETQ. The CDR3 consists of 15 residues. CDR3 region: CASSYGQISTDTQYF. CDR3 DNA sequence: TGCGCCAGCAGCTACGGACAGATATCCACAGATACGCAGTATTTT.

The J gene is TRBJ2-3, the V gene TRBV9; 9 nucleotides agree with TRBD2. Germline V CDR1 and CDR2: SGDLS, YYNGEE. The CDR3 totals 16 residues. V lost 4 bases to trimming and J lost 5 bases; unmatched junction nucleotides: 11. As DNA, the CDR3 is TGTGCCAGCAGCCTTGCCCCAGCGGGAGGAATAGATACGCAGTATTTT. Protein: CASSLAPAGGIDTQYF.

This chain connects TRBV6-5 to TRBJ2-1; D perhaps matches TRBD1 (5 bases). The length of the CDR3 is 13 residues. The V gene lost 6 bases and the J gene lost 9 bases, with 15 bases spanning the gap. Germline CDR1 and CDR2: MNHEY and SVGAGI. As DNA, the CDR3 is TGTGCCAGCAGGGCGTCAGGGATGTTTGAGCAGTTCTTC. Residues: CASRASGMFEQFF.

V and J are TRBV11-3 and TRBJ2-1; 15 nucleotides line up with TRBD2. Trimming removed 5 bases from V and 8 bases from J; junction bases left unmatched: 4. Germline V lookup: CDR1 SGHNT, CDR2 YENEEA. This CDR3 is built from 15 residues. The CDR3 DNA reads TGTGCCAGCAGCCTACGGACTAGCGGGAGGGATGAGCAGTTCTTC. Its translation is CASSLRTSGRDEQFF.

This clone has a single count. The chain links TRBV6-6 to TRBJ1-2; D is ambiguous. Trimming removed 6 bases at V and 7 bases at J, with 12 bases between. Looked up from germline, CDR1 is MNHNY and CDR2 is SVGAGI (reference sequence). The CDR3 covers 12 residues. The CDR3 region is CASSPSSSGYTF. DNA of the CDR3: TGTGCCAGCAGCCCCAGTTCGAGTGGCTACACCTTC.